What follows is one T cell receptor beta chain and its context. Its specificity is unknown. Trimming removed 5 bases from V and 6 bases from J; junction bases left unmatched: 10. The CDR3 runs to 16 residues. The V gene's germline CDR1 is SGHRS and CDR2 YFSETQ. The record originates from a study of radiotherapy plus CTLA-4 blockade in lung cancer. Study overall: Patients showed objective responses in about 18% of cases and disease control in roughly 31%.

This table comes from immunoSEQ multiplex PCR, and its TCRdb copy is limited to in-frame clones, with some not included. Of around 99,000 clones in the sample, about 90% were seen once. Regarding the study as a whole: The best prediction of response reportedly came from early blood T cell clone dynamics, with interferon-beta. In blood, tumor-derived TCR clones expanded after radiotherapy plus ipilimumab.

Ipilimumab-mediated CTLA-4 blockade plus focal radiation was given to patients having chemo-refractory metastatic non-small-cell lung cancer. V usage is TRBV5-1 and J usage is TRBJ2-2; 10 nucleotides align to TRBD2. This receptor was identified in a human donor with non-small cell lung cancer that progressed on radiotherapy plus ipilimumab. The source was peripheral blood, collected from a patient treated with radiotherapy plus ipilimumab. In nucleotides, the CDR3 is TGCGCCAGCAGACCCGACCTAGCGGGAGACGCCGGGGAGCTGTTTTTT. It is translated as CASRPDLAGDAGELFF.